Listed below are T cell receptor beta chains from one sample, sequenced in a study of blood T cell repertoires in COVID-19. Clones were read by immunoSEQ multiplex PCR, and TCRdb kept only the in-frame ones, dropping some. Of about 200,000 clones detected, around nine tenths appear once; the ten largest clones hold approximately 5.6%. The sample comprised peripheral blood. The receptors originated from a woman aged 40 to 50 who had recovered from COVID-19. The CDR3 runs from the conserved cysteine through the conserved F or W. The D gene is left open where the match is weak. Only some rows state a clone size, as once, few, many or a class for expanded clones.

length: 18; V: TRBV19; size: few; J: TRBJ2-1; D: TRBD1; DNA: TGTGCCAGTAGGAGCCCCGGCCTTGGGGACAGACAAAAAAATGAGCAGTTCTTC; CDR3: CASRSPGLGDRQKNEQFF
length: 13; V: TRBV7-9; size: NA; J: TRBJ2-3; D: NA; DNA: TGTGCCAGCAGCTTACTAAGCACAGATACGCAGTATTTT; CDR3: CASSLLSTDTQYF
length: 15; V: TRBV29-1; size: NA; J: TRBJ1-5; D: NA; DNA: TGCAGCGTTGGATTTGGGGGCGCTAGCAATCAGCCCCAGCATTTT; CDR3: CSVGFGGASNQPQHF
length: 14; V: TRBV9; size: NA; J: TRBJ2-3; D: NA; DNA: TGTGCCAGCAGCGTAGCCCAGGGTACAGATACGCAGTATTTT; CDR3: CASSVAQGTDTQYF
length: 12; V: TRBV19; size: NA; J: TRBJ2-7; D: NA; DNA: TGTGCCAGTAGTATAGGTACCTACGAGCAGTACTTC; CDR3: CASSIGTYEQYF
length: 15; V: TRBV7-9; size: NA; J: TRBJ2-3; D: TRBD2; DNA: TGTGCCAGCAGCTTTAAGCGGGAGGTCGCAGATACGCAGTATTTT; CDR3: CASSFKREVADTQYF
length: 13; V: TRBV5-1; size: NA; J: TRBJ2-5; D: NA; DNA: TGCGCCAGCAGCTTGGGAGGGACTGAGACCCAGTACTTC; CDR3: CASSLGGTETQYF
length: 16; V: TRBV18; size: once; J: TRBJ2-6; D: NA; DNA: TGTGCCAGCTCACCGTACCCCCAGTCTGGGGCCAACGTCCTGACTTTC; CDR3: CASSPYPQSGANVLTF
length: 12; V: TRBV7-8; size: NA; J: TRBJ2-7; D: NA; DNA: TGTGCCAGCAGCTTACCAGACTACGAGCAGTACTTC; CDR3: CASSLPDYEQYF
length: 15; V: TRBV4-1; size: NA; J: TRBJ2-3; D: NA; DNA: TGCGCCAGCAGCCATTTGGAGTTAGGATCAGATACGCAGTATTTT; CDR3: CASSHLELGSDTQYF
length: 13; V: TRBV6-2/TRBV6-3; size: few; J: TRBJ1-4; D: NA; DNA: TGTGCCAGCAGTGTTAGGGGTAATGAAAAACTGTTTTTT; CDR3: CASSVRGNEKLFF
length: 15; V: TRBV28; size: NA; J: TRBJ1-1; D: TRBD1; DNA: TGTGCCAGCAGCCCCTGGACAGGGAGGGACACTGAAGCTTTCTTT; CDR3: CASSPWTGRDTEAFF
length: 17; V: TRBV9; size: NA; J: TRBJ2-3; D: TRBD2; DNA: TGTGCCAGCAGCGTAGCGGTAGCGGGGACTAGCACAGATACGCAGTATTTT; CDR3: CASSVAVAGTSTDTQYF
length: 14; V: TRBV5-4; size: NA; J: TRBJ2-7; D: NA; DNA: TGTGCCAGCAGCTTGGCGGGGTCCCCAGGCGAGCAGTACTTC; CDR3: CASSLAGSPGEQYF
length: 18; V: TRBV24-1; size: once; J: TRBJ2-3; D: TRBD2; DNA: TGTGCCACCAGTGATTTTACTCCTTCAGCGGGAGAGGCAGATACGCAGTATTTT; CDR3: CATSDFTPSAGEADTQYF
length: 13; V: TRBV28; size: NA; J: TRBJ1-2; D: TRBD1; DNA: TGTGCCAGTTTTCTGAGGAGGGGGCAAGGCTACACCTTC; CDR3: CASFLRRGQGYTF
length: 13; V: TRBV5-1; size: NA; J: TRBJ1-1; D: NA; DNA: TGCGCCAGCAGCCTAACAGGTGAAACTGAAGCTTTCTTT; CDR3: CASSLTGETEAFF
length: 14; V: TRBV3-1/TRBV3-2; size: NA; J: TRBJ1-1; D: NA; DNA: TGTGCCAGCAGCCAAGTGACAGGGAACACTGAAGCTTTCTTT; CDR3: CASSQVTGNTEAFF
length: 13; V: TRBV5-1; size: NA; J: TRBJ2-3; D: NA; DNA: TGCGCCAGCAGCTTGGAAGACCGCGGGACGCAGTATTTT; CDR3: CASSLEDRGTQYF
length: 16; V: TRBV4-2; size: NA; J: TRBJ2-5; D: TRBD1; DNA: TGTGCCAGCAGCCAAGGGCCCGGGACAGGGGGAGAGACCCAGTACTTC; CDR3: CASSQGPGTGGETQYF
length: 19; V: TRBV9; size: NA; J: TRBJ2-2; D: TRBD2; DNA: TGTGCCAGCACCCCCGAGATGGGACTAAGAGTAGCGAACACCGGGGAGCTGTTTTTT; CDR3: CASTPEMGLRVANTGELFF
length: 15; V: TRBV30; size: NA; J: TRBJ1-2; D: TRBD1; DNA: TGTGCCTGGAGTAAACCGGGACAGGGGAACTATGGCTACACCTTC; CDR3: CAWSKPGQGNYGYTF
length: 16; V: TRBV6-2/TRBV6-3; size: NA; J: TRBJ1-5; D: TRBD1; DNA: TGTGCCAGCAGTTACTTCGGACAGGGGGGGAGTCAGCCCCAGCATTTT; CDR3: CASSYFGQGGSQPQHF
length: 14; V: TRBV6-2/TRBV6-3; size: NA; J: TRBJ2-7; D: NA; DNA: TGTGCCAGCAGTTACTTCCCGGGTAACTACGAGCAGTACTTC; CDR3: CASSYFPGNYEQYF
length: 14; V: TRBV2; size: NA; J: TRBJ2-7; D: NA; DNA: TGTGCCAGCAGTGACTGGAGGCCTTCTTCCGAGCAGTACTTC; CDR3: CASSDWRPSSEQYF
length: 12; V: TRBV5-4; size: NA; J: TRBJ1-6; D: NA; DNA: TGTGCCAGCAGCTTGACACGCTCACCCCTCCACTTT; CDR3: CASSLTRSPLHF
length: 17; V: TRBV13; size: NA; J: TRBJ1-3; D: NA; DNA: TGTGCCAGCAGCTTAGAAGGCACGGGATTCGGTGGAAACACCATATATTTT; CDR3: CASSLEGTGFGGNTIYF
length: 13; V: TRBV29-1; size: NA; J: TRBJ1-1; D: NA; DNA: TGCAGCCTTGTGAACTCGGCGGGCACTGAAGCTTTCTTT; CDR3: CSLVNSAGTEAFF
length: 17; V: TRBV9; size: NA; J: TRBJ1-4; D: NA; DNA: TGTGCCAGCAGCTCCCTTCGAGCGGGGACAACTAATGAAAAACTGTTTTTT; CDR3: CASSSLRAGTTNEKLFF
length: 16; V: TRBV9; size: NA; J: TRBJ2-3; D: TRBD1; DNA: TGTGCCAGCAGCCCCCGGGACAGGAACGCAGGAGATACGCAGTATTTT; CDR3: CASSPRDRNAGDTQYF